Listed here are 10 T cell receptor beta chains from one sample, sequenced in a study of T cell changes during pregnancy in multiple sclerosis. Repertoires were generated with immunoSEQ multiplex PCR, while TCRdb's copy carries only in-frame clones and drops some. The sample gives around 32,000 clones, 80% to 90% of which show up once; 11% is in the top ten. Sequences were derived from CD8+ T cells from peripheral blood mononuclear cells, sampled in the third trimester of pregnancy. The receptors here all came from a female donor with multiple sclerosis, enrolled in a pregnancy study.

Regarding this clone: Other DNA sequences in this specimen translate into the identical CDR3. The CDR3 sequence is CASSPNTGELFF. DNA for the CDR3: TGTGCCAGCAGTCCTAACACCGGGGAGCTGTTTTTT. The chain links TRBV9 to TRBJ2-2; D remains unclear. The germline V gene has CDR1 SGDLS and CDR2 YYNGEE. The germline V and J ends were trimmed by 5 bases and 2 bases, with 4 bases remaining between them. The CDR3 is made up of 12 amino acids. Variable domain in full (rest from reference TRBV9 and TRBJ2-2): DSGVTQTPKHLITATGQRVTLRCSPRSGDLSVYWYQQSLDQGLQFLIQYYNGEERAKGNILERFSAQQFPDLHSELNLSSLELGDSALYFCASSPNTGELFFGEGSRLTVL.

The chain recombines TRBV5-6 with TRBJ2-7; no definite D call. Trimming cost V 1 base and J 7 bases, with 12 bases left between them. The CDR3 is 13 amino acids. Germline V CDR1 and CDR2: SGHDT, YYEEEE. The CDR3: CASSLPRFGEQYF. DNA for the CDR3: TGTGCCAGCAGCTTGCCGAGGTTTGGGGAGCAGTACTTC.

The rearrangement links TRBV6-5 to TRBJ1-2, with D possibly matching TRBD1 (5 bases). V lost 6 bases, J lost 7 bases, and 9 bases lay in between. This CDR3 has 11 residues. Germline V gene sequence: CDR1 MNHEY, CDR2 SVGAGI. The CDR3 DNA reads TGTGCCAGCAGCCCAGGGTTTGGCTACACCTTC. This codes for CASSPGFGYTF.

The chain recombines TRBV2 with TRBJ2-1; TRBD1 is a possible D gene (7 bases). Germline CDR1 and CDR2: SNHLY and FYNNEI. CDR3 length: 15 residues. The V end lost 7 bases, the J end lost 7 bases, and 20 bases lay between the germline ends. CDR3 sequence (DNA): TGTGCCAGCATGGGGGGACAGCCCTTGGCTAATGAGCAGTTCTTC. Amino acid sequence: CASMGGQPLANEQFF.

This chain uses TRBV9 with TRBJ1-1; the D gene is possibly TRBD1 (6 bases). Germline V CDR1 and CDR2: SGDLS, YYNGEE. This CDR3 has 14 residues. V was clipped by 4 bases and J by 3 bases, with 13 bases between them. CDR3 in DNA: TGTGCCAGCAGCAAACAGGGAATCCACACTGAAGCTTTCTTT. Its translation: CASSKQGIHTEAFF.

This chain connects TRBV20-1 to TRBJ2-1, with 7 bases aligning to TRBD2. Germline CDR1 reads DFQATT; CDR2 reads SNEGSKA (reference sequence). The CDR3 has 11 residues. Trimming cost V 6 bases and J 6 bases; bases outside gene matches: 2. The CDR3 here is CSALAGNEQFF. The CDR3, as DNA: TGCAGTGCGTTAGCGGGCAATGAGCAGTTCTTC.

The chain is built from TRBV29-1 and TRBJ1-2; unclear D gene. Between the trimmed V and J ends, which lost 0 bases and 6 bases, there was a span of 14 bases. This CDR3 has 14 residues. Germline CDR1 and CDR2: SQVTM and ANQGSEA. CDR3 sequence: CSVEDEAETDGYTF. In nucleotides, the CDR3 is TGCAGCGTTGAAGATGAGGCAGAGACCGATGGCTACACCTTC. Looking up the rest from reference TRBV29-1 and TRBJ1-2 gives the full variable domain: SAVISQKPSRDICQRGTSLTIQCQVDSQVTMMFWYRQQPGQSLTLIATANQGSEATYESGFVIDKFPISRPNLTFSTLTVSNMSPEDSSIYLCSVEDEAETDGYTFGSGTRLTVV.

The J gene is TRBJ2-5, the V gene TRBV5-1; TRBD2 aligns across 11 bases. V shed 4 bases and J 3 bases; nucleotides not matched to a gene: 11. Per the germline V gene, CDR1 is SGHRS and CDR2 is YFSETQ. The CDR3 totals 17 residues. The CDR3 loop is CASSKTSSGLAEETQYF. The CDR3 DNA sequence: TGCGCCAGCAGCAAGACCTCCTCGGGACTAGCGGAAGAGACCCAGTACTTC.

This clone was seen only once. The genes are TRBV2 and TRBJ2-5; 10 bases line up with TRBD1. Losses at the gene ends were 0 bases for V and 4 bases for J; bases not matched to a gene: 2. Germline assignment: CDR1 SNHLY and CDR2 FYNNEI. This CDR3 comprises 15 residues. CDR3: CASSEAGQGLETQYF. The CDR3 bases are TGTGCCAGCAGTGAAGCGGGACAGGGGTTAGAGACCCAGTACTTC.

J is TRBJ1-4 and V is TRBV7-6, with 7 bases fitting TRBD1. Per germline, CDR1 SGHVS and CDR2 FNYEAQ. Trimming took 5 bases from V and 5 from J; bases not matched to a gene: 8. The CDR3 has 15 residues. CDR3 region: CASSLEGAGNEKLFF. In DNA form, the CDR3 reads TGTGCCAGCAGCCTCGAGGGGGCCGGGAATGAAAAACTGTTTTTT.